Listed below are T cell receptor beta chains from one sample, sequenced in a study of T cells in Graves' hyperthyroidism and ophthalmopathy. MiXCR, run by TCRdb on the multiplex PCR reads, gives a single entry per CDR3 protein. The sample contains about 360,000 distinct CDR3 sequences, about 12% of which appear only once. The sequenced sample consisted of blood. These receptors all come from a woman younger than 30 with Graves' hyperthyroidism. Both conserved end residues are part of each CDR3. Fields, in order: J gene, clone size, V gene, D gene, CDR3 DNA, CDR3 protein. A D gene is named only where the DNA matches it firmly. The listing skips clone size in some rows; elsewhere it reads once, few, many or a size class.

j_gene: TRBJ1-2; abundance: few; v_gene: TRBV5-1; d_gene: NA; CDR3nt: TGCGCCAGCAGCTTGTACCAGGGGTATAGTGGCTACACCTTC; CDR3aa: CASSLYQGYSGYTF
j_gene: TRBJ2-2; abundance: many; v_gene: TRBV2; d_gene: NA; CDR3nt: TGTGCCAGCAGGGGACAAGGAACCGGGGAGCTGTTTTTT; CDR3aa: CASRGQGTGELFF
j_gene: TRBJ1-1; abundance: NA; v_gene: TRBV5-1; d_gene: NA; CDR3nt: TGCGCCAGCAGCTTGGCCCGTGATAGTGGGCCGGAGAACACTGAAGCTTTCTTT; CDR3aa: CASSLARDSGPENTEAFF
j_gene: TRBJ2-1; abundance: NA; v_gene: TRBV9; d_gene: NA; CDR3nt: TGTGCCAGCAGCGCAACAACAGGAAAAGGAGTCAGCGGGCAGTTCTTC; CDR3aa: CASSATTGKGVSGQFF
j_gene: TRBJ1-4; abundance: many; v_gene: TRBV18; d_gene: NA; CDR3nt: TGTGCCAGCTCACCGGTCGGCAGGCTGAGCGAAAAACTGTTTTTT; CDR3aa: CASSPVGRLSEKLFF
j_gene: TRBJ2-4; abundance: NA; v_gene: TRBV20-1; d_gene: NA; CDR3nt: TGCAGTGCTAGAGATGTCAGTGCCAAAAACATTCAGTACTTC; CDR3aa: CSARDVSAKNIQYF
j_gene: TRBJ2-3; abundance: many; v_gene: TRBV15; d_gene: NA; CDR3nt: TGTGCCACCAGCTCCCGACGGAGCCCCTCATTAGACACAGATACGCAGTATTTT; CDR3aa: CATSSRRSPSLDTDTQYF
j_gene: TRBJ1-1; abundance: NA; v_gene: TRBV4-1; d_gene: NA; CDR3nt: TGCGCCAGCAGTCCCGGACAGCCCCGGGTGTCGGCTTTCTTT; CDR3aa: CASSPGQPRVSAFF
j_gene: TRBJ1-1; abundance: many; v_gene: TRBV5-1; d_gene: NA; CDR3nt: TGCGCCAGCAGCTTGGCCGGCAGCTCCACTGAAGCTTTCTTT; CDR3aa: CASSLAGSSTEAFF
j_gene: TRBJ1-2; abundance: many; v_gene: TRBV9; d_gene: NA; CDR3nt: TGTGCCAGCAGCGTAGGTTTAGGGGTTCGTGAGGATGGCTACACCTTC; CDR3aa: CASSVGLGVREDGYTF
j_gene: TRBJ1-4; abundance: many; v_gene: TRBV5-1; d_gene: NA; CDR3nt: TGCGCCAGCAGCTTGGTCCTGGGCGGTGAAAAACTGTTTTTT; CDR3aa: CASSLVLGGEKLFF
j_gene: TRBJ2-7; abundance: many; v_gene: TRBV12-3/TRBV12-4; d_gene: NA; CDR3nt: TGTGCCAGCAGTTTAGTTACCTACGAGCAGTACTTC; CDR3aa: CASSLVTYEQYF
j_gene: TRBJ1-6; abundance: few; v_gene: TRBV9; d_gene: TRBD1; CDR3nt: TGTGCCAGCAGCCTAACCCTCCGGACAGGGCTGGGGGGGGTGGACTCACCCCTCCACTTT; CDR3aa: CASSLTLRTGLGGVDSPLHF
j_gene: TRBJ2-1; abundance: many; v_gene: TRBV7-8; d_gene: NA; CDR3nt: TGTGCCAGCAGCTTAAGCGACAGCTCCTACAATGAGCAGTTCTTC; CDR3aa: CASSLSDSSYNEQFF
j_gene: TRBJ1-5; abundance: NA; v_gene: TRBV6-1; d_gene: NA; CDR3nt: TGTGCCAGCACGAGTATGGCGGGGAATCAGCCCCAGCATTTT; CDR3aa: CASTSMAGNQPQHF
j_gene: TRBJ2-7; abundance: many; v_gene: TRBV6-2/TRBV6-3; d_gene: TRBD1; CDR3nt: TGTGCCAGCGGTGTGGACAGGGGACCCTACGAGCAGTACTTC; CDR3aa: CASGVDRGPYEQYF
j_gene: TRBJ1-4; abundance: few; v_gene: TRBV5-6; d_gene: NA; CDR3nt: TGTGCCAGCAGCTTGGTGGGGGAGCAGGGTGGTGAAAAACTGTTTTTT; CDR3aa: CASSLVGEQGGEKLFF
j_gene: TRBJ2-3; abundance: many; v_gene: TRBV18; d_gene: NA; CDR3nt: TGTGCCAGCTCACCGGGCGTCGCGGGGGCGGCAGATACGCAGTATTTT; CDR3aa: CASSPGVAGAADTQYF
j_gene: TRBJ2-3; abundance: many; v_gene: TRBV7-9; d_gene: NA; CDR3nt: TGTGCCAGCAGTGGGGCCCCAGATACGCAGTATTTT; CDR3aa: CASSGAPDTQYF
j_gene: TRBJ2-1; abundance: NA; v_gene: TRBV12-3/TRBV12-4; d_gene: TRBD2; CDR3nt: TGTGCCAGCAGTTTTAGCGGGAATTGGAATGAGCAGTTCTTC; CDR3aa: CASSFSGNWNEQFF
j_gene: TRBJ2-2; abundance: NA; v_gene: TRBV11-2; d_gene: TRBD1; CDR3nt: TGTGCCAGCGGCTCCGGGACAGGGGGCACCGGGGAGCTGTTTTTT; CDR3aa: CASGSGTGGTGELFF
j_gene: TRBJ1-1; abundance: few; v_gene: TRBV25-1; d_gene: NA; CDR3nt: TGTGCCAGCAGTGAACAGACCAAACCGCGAGCTTTCTTT; CDR3aa: CASSEQTKPRAFF
j_gene: TRBJ2-7; abundance: many; v_gene: TRBV18; d_gene: NA; CDR3nt: TGTGCCAGCTCACCCCCCACGTCCTACGAGCAGTACTTC; CDR3aa: CASSPPTSYEQYF
j_gene: TRBJ1-5; abundance: many; v_gene: TRBV28; d_gene: NA; CDR3nt: TGTGCCAGCAGTTTAGGGACGGCTAACAATCAGCCCCAGCATTTT; CDR3aa: CASSLGTANNQPQHF
j_gene: TRBJ1-1; abundance: many; v_gene: TRBV28; d_gene: NA; CDR3nt: TGTGCCAGCAGTTTAAACACGGGGTACACTGAAGCTTTCTTT; CDR3aa: CASSLNTGYTEAFF
j_gene: TRBJ2-7; abundance: many; v_gene: TRBV5-8; d_gene: TRBD2; CDR3nt: TGTGCCAGCAGCTTGCCGGGACTAGCGGCCACTACACCCTACGAGCAGTACTTC; CDR3aa: CASSLPGLAATTPYEQYF
j_gene: TRBJ2-7; abundance: many; v_gene: TRBV20-1; d_gene: NA; CDR3nt: TGCAGTGCTAGTGAGCAGTACTTC; CDR3aa: CSASEQYF
j_gene: TRBJ1-1; abundance: few; v_gene: TRBV4-1; d_gene: NA; CDR3nt: TGCGCCAGCAGCCAAGATGCGGGGAATGAAGCTTTCTTT; CDR3aa: CASSQDAGNEAFF
j_gene: TRBJ2-7; abundance: many; v_gene: TRBV7-8; d_gene: NA; CDR3nt: TGTGCCAGCAGCCCAGCGGGTAGCTACGAGCAGTACTTC; CDR3aa: CASSPAGSYEQYF
j_gene: TRBJ1-5; abundance: NA; v_gene: TRBV3-1; d_gene: NA; CDR3nt: TGTGCCAGCAGCCAATTTCGTGATCAGCCCCAGCATTTT; CDR3aa: CASSQFRDQPQHF
j_gene: TRBJ2-3; abundance: NA; v_gene: TRBV7-9; d_gene: NA; CDR3nt: TGTGCCAGCAGCTTAGGCTTCGGGGGGCTGGGAGATACGCAGTATTTT; CDR3aa: CASSLGFGGLGDTQYF
j_gene: TRBJ2-7; abundance: many; v_gene: TRBV7-9; d_gene: TRBD1; CDR3nt: TGTGCCAGCAGCTCCGGGACAGGGGGCGGCGAGCAGTACTTC; CDR3aa: CASSSGTGGGEQYF
j_gene: TRBJ2-1; abundance: many; v_gene: TRBV6-1; d_gene: NA; CDR3nt: TGTGCCAGCAGCCAGACAGGAAGCTCCTACAATGAGCAGTTCTTC; CDR3aa: CASSQTGSSYNEQFF
j_gene: TRBJ1-2; abundance: many; v_gene: TRBV5-6; d_gene: NA; CDR3nt: TGTGCCAGCAGCTTGGGTGCGGTCTATGGCTACACCTTC; CDR3aa: CASSLGAVYGYTF
j_gene: TRBJ2-7; abundance: few; v_gene: TRBV20-1; d_gene: TRBD2; CDR3nt: TGCAGTGCTAGAGATCCGCGGGAGGGCTACGAGCAGTACTTC; CDR3aa: CSARDPREGYEQYF
j_gene: TRBJ1-1; abundance: many; v_gene: TRBV10-3; d_gene: NA; CDR3nt: TGTGCCATCAGTGGTGGCTTGGCACCAACTGAAGCTTTCTTT; CDR3aa: CAISGGLAPTEAFF